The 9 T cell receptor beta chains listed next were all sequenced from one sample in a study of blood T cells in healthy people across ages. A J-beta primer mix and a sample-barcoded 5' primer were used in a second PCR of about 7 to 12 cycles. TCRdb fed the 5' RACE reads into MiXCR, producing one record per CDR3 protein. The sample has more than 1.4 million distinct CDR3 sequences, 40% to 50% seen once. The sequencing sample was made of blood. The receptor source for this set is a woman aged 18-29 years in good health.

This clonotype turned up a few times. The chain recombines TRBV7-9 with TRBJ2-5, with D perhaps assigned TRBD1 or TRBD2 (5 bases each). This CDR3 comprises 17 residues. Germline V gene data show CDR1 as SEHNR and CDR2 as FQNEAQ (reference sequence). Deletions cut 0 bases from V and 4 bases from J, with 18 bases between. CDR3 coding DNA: TGTGCCAGCAGCTTAGCGCGGGCAGGGAGAGGAGGAGAGACCCAGTACTTC. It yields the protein CASSLARAGRGGETQYF.

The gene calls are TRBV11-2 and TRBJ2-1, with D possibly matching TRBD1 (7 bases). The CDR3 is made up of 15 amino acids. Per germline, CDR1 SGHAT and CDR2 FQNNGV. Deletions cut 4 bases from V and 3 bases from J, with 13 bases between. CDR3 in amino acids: CASSSRGDIYNEQFF. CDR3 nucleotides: TGTGCCAGCAGCTCCAGGGGGGATATCTACAATGAGCAGTTCTTC.

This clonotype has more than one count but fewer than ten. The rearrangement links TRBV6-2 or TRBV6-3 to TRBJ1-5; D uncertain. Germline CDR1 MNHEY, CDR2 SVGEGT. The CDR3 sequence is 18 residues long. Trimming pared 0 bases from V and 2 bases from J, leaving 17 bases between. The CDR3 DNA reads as TGTGCCAGCAGTTACTCCCACGGAGGGCCCCCTGGCAATCAGCCCCAGCATTTT. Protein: CASSYSHGGPPGNQPQHF.

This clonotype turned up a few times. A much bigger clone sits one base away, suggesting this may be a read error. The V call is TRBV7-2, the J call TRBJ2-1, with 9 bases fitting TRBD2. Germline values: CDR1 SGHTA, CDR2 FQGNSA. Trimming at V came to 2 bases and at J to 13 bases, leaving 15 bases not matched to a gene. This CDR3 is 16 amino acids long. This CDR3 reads CASSLRTSEPRETQFF. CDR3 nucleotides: TGTGCCAGCAGCTTAAGGACTAGCGAGCCAAGGGAGACCCAGTTCTTC.

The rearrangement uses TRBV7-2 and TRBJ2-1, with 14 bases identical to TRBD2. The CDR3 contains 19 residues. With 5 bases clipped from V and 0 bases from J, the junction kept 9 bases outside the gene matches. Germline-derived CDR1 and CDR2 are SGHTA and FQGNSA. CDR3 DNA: TGTGCCAGCAGCCCAGAGGGACTAGCGGGGGAAAGCTCCTACAATGAGCAGTTCTTC. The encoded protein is CASSPEGLAGESSYNEQFF.

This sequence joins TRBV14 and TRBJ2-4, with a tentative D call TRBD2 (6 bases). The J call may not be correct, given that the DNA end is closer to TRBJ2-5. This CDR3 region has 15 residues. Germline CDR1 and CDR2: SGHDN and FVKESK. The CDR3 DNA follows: TGTGCCAGCAGCCAAGCCTGGGGGGTGAGCGAGACCCAGTACTTC. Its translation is CASSQAWGVSETQYF.

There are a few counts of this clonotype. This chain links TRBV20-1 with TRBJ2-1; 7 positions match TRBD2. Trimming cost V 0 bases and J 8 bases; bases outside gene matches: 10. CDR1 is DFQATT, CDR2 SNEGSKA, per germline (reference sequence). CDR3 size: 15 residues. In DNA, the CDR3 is TGCAGTGCTAGAGATGTCGGCGGGAGCTGGTATGAGCAGTTCTTC. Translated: CSARDVGGSWYEQFF.

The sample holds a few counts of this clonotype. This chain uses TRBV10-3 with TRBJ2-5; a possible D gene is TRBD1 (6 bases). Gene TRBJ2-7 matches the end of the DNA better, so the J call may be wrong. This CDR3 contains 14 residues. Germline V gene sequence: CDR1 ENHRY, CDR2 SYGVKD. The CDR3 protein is CAISRTDKEYEQYF. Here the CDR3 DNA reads TGTGCCATCAGCCGGACAGATAAAGAATACGAGCAGTACTTC.

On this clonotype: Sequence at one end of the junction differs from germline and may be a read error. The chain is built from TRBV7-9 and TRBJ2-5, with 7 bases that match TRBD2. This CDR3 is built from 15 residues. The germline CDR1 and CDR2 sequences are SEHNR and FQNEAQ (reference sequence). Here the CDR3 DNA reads TGTTCCAGCAGCCTGGGAGGGAATGTACAAGAGACCCAGTACTTC. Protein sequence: CSSSLGGNVQETQYF.